This paragraph reports one TCR beta chain. Some clones are missing from TCRdb's copy, which holds only in-frame ones; the method was immunoSEQ multiplex PCR. The sample carries 25,000 to 35,000 clones, around 85% recorded once. The sample comes from a study of PD-1 blockade in classical Hodgkin lymphoma. Time point indicated: cycle 4 day 1 (C4D1), after five to seven weeks of nivolumab. Every patient experienced relapse after autologous stem cell transplantation, and brentuximab vedotin exposure varied. With magnetic negative selection, CD4+ T cells were purified from PBMCs that had been thawed. The CDR3 extends over 13 amino acids. Trimming stripped 3 bases from V and 2 bases from J, with 7 bases between. Germline CDR1 SGHDT, CDR2 YYEEEE.

The chain is built from TRBV5-6 and TRBJ2-3; the D gene is possibly TRBD1 (5 bases). Sequencing was performed on CD4+ T cells from blood, taken before the fourth cycle of nivolumab. The source is a human donor with classical Hodgkin lymphoma. The CDR3 sequence: CASSSDTTDTQYF. CDR3 nucleotides: TGTGCCAGCAGCTCGGACACCACAGATACGCAGTATTTT.